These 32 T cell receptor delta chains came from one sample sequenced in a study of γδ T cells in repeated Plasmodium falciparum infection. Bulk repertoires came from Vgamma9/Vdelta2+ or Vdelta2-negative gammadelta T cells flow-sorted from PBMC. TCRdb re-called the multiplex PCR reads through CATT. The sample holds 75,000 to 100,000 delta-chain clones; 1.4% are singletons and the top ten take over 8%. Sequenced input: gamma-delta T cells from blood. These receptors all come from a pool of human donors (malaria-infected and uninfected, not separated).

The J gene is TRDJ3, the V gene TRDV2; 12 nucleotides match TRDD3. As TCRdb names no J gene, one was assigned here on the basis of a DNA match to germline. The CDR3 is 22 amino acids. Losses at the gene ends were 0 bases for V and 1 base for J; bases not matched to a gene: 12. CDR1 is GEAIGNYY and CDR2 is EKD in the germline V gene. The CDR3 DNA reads TGTGCCTGTGACACCGTGTCCCTGGGGGATACGCCCCGTTCCTGGGACACCCGACAGATGTTTTTC. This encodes CACDTVSLGDTPRSWDTRQMFF.

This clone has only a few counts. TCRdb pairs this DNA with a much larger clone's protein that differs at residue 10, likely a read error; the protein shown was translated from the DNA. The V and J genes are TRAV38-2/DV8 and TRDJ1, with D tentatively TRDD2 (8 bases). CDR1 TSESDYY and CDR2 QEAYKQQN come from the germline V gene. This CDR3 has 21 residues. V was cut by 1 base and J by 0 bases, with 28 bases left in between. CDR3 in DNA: TGTGCTTATAGGAGCCACTTCCTACATCTGGGATACTCCTTTTACACCGATAAACTCATCTTT. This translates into CAYRSHFLHLGYSFYTDKLIF.

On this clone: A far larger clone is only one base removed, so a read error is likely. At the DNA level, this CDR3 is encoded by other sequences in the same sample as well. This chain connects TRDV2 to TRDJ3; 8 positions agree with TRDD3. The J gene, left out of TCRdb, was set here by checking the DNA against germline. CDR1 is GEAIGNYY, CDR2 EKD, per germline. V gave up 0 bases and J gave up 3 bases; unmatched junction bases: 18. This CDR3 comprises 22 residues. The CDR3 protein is CACDTVSLGETNGVWDTRQMFF. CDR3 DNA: TGTGCCTGTGACACCGTGTCCCTGGGGGAGACAAATGGGGTCTGGGACACCCGACAGATGTTTTTC.

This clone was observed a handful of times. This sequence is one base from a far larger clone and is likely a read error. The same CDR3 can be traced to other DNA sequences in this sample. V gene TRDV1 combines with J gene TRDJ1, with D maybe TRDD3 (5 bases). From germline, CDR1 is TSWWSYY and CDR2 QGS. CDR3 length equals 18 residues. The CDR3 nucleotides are TGTGCCCTTGGGGAGCCGAGATCTCCTTGCGGAGACACCGATAAACTCATCTTT. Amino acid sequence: CALGEPRSPCGDTDKLIF.

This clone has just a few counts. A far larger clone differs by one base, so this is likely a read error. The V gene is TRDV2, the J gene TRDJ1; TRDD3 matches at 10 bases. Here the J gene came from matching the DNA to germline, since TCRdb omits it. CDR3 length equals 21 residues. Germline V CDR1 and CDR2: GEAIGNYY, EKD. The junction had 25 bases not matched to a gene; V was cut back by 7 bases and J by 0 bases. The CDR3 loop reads CACERLMGDTGAETDTDKLIF. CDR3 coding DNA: TGTGCCTGCGAAAGACTTATGGGGGATACTGGAGCCGAAACAGACACCGATAAACTCATCTTT.

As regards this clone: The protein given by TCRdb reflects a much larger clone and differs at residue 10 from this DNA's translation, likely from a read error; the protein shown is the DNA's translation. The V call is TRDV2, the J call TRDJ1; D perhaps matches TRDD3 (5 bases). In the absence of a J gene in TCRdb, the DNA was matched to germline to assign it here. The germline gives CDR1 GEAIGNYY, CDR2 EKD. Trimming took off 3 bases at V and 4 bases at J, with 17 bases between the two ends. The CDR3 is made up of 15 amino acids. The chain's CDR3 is CACDGIGGRRDKLIF. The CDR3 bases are TGTGCCTGTGACGGCATAGGGGGGCGCCGCGATAAACTCATCTTT.

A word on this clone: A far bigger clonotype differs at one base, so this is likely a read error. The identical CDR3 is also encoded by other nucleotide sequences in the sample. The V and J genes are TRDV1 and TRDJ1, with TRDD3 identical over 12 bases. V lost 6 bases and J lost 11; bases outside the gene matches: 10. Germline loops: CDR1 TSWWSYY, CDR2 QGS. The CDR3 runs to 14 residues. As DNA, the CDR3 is TGTGCTCTTGGAGGCTTACTGGGGGATACCGGTCTCATCTTT. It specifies CALGGLLGDTGLIF.

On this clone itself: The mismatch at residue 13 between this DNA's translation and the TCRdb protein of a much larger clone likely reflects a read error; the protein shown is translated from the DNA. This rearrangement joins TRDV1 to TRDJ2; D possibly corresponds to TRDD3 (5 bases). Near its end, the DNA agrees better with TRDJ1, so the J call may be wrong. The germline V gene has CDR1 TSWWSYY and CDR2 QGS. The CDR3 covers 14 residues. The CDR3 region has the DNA TGTGCTCTAGGGGGCTCCGGACCGATAGCACAACTCATCTTT. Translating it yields CALGGSGPIAQLIF.

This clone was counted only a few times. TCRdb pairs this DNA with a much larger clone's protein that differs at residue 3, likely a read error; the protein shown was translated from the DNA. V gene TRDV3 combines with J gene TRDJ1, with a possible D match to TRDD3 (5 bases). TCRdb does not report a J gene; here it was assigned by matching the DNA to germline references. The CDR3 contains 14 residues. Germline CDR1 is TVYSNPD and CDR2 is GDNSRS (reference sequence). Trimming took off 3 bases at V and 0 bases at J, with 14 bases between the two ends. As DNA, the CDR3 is TGTGCCTTCCAGGGGGGTTTGTACACCGATAAACTCATCTTT. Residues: CAFQGGLYTDKLIF.

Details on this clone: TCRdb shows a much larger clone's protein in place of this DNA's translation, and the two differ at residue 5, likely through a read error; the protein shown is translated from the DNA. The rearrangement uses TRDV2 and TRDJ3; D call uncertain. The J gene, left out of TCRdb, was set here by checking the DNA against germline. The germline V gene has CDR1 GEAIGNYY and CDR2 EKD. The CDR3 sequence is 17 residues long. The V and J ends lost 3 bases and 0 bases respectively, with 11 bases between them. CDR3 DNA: TGTGCCTGTGACGCCTTTACGAGCTCCTGGGACACCCGACAGATGTTTTTC. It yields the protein CACDAFTSSWDTRQMFF.

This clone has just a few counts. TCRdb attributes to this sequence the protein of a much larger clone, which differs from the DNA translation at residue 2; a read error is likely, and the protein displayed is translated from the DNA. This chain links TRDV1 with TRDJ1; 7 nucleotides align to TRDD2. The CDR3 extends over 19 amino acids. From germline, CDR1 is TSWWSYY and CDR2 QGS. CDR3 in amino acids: CSLGTSIPTVWEYTDKLIF. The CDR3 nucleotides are TGTTCTCTTGGTACCTCTATTCCTACAGTGTGGGAGTACACCGATAAACTCATCTTT.

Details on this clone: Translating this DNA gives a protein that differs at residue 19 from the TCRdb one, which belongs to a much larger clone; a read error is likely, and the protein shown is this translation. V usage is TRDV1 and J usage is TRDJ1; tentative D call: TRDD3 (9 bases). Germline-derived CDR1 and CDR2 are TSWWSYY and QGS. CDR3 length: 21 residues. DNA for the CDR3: TGTGCTCTTGGGGGGGCCTTCCTAAGCCGTACTGGGGGAAAGTACACCGATAAACGCATCTTT. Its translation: CALGGAFLSRTGGKYTDKRIF.

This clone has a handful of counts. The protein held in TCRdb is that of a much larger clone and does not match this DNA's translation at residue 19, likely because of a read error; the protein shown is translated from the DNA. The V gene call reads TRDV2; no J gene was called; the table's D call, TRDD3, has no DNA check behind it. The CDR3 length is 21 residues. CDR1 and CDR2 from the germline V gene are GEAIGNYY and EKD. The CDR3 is CACDPFWGIHPSSWDTRQVFF. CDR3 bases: TGTGCCTGTGACCCCTTCTGGGGGATACACCCAAGCTCCTGGGACACCCGACAGGTGTTTTTC.

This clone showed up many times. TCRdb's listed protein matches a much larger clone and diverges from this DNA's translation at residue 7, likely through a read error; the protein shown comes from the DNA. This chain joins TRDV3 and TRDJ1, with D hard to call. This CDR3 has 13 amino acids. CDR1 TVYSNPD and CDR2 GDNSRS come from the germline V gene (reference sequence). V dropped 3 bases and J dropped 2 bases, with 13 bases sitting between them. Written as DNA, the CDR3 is TGTGCCTTCCTAGCCCCTAGGACCGATAAACTCATCTTT. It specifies CAFLAPRTDKLIF.

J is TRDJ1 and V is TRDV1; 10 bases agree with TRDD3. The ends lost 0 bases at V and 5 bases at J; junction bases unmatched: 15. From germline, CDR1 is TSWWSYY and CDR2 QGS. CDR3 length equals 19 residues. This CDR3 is CALGELPHSWGICNDKLIF. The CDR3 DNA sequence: TGTGCTCTTGGGGAACTTCCTCACAGCTGGGGGATATGCAATGATAAACTCATCTTT.

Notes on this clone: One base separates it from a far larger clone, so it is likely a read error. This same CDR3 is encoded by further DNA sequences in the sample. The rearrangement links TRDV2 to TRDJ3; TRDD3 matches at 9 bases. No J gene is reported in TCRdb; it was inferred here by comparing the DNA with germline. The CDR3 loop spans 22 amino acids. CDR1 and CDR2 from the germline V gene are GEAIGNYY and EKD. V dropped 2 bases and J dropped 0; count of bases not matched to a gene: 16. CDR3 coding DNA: TGTGCCTGTGACATCCTACCCCGCACTGGGGGACTACTCTCCTGGGACACCCGACAGATGTTTTTC. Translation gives CACDILPRTGGLLSWDTRQMFF.

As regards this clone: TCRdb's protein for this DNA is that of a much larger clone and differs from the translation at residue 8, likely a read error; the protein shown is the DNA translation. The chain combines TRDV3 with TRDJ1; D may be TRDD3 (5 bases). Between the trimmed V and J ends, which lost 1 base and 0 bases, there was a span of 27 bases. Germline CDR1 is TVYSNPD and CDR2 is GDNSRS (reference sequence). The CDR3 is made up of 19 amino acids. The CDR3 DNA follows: TGTGCCTTTAACGGAGGTTCCCACCCCGAGTTGGGGAACACCGATAAACTCATCTTT. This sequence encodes CAFNGGSHPELGNTDKLIF.

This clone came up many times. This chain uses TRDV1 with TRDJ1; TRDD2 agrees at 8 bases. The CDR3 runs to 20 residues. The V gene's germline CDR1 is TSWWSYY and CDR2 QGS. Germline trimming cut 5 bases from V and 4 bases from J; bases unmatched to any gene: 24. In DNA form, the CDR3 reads TGTGCTCTTGGGACTCGCCTTCCTATTATACTGGGAAGACCTATCGATAAACTCATCTTT. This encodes CALGTRLPIILGRPIDKLIF.

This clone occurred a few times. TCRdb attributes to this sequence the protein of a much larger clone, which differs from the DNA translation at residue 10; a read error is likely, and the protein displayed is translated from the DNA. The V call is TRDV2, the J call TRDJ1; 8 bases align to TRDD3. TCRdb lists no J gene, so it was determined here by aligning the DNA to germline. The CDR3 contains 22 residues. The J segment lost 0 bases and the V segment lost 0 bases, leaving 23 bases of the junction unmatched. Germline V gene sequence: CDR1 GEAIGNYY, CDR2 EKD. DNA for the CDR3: TGTGCCTGTGACACCGTGCGATCCCCAGGCTGGGGGACCGGACCGTACACCGATAAACTCATCTTT. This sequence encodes CACDTVRSPGWGTGPYTDKLIF.

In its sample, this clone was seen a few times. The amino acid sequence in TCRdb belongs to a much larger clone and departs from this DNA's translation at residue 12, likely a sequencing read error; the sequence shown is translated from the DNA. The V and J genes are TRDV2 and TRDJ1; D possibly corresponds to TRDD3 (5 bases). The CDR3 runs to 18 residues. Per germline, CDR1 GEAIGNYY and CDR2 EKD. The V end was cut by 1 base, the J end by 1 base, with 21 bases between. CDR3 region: CACDTLSSIRGRTDKLIF. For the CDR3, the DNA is TGTGCCTGTGACACTCTATCTTCTATCAGGGGACGCACCGATAAACTCATCTTT.

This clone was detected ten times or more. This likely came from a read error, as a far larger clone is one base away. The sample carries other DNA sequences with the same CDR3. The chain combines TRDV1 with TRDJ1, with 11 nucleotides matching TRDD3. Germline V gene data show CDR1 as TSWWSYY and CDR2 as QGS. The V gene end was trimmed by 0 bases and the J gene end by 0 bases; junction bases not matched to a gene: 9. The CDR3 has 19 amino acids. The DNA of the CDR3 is TGTGCTCTTGGGGAACTGGGCTGGGGGATACCCTCATACACCGATAAACTCATCTTT. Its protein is CALGELGWGIPSYTDKLIF.

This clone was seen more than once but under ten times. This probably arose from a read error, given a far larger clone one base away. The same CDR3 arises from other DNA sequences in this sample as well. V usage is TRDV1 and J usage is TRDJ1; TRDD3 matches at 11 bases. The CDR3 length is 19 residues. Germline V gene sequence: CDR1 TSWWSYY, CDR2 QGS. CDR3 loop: CALGELGPSLLGDKHKLIF. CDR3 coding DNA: TGTGCTCTTGGAGAACTAGGACCTTCTTTACTGGGGGATAAGCATAAACTCATCTTT.

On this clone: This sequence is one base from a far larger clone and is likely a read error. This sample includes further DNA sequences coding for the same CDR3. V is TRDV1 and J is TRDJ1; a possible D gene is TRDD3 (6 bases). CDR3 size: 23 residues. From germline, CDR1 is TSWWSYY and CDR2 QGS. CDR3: CALGERGESGVCRFPHPHHKLIF. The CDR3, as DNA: TGTGCCCTTGGGGAACGAGGAGAATCTGGGGTTTGTCGCTTCCCTCACCCTCATCATAAACTCATCTTT.

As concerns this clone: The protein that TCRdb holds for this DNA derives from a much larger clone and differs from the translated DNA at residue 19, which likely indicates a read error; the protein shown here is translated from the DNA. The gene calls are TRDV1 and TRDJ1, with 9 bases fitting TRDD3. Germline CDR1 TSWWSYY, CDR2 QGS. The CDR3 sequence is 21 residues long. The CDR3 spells CALGELKSFLKYWGDTDKHIF. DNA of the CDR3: TGTGCTCTTGGGGAACTGAAGAGCTTCCTAAAGTACTGGGGGGATACCGATAAACACATCTTT.

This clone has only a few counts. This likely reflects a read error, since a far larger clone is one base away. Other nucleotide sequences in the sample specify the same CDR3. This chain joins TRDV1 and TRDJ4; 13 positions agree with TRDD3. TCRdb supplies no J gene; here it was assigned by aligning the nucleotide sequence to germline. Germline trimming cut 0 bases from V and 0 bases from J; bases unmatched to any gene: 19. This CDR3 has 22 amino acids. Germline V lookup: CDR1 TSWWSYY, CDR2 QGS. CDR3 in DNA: TGTGCTCTTGGGGAACTAGCCAATTTCATAACTGGGGGATACGCCCCGGCCAGACCCCTGATCTTT. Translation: CALGELANFITGGYAPARPLIF.

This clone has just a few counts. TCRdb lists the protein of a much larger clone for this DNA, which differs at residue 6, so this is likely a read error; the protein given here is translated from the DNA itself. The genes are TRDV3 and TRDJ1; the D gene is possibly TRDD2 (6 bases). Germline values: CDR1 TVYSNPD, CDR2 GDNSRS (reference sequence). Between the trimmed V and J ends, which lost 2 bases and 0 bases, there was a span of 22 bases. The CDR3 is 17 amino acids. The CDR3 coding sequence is TGTGCCTTTTCCTACAGAGGGATCCGAACTTACACCGATAAACTCATCTTT. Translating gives CAFSYRGIRTYTDKLIF.

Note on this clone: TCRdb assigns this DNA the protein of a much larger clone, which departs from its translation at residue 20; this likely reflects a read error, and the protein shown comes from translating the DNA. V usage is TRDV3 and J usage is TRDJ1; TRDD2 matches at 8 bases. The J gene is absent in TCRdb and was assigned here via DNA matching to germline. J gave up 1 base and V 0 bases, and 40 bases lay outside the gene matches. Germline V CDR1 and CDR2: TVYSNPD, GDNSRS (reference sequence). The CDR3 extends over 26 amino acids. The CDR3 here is CAFSSVHTSYTRRVDIPRYGTDKLIF. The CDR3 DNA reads TGTGCCTTTAGCTCCGTCCATACTTCCTACACACGGAGGGTGGACATACCCAGATATGGCACCGATAAACTCATCTTT.

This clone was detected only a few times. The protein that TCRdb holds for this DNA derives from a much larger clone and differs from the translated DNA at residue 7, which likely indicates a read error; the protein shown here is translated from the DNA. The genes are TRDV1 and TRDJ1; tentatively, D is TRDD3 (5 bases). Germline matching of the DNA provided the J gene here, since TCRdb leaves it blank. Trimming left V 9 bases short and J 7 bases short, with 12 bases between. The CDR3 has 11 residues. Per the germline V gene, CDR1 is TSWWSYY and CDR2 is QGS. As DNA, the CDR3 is TGTGCTCTCCTTATACGGAGTAAACTCATCTTT. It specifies CALLIRSKLIF.

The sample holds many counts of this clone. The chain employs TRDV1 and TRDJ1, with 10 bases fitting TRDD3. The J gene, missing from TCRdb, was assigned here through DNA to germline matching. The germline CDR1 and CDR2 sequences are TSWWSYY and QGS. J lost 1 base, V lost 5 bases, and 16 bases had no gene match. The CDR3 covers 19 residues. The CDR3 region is CALGPKDYIWGIPTDKLIF. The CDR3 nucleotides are TGTGCTCTTGGGCCGAAGGACTACATATGGGGGATACCCACCGATAAACTCATCTTT.

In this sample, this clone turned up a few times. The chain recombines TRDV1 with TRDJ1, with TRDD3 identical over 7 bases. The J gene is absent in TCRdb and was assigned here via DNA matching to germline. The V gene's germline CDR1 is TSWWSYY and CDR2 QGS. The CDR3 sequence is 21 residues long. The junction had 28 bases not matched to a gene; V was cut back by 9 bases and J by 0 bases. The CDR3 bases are TGTGCTCTCATAACCAAGCCTTCTCCTAACTGGGGACCTAATTACACCGATAAACTCATCTTT. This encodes CALITKPSPNWGPNYTDKLIF.

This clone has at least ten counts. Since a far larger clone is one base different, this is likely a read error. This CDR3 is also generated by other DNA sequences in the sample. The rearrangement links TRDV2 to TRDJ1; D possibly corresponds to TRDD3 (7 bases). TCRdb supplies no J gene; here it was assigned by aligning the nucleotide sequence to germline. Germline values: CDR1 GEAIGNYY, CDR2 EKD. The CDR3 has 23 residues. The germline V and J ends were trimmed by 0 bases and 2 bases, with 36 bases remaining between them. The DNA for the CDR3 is TGTGCCTGTGACACCATTGACTCTTCCTGGAAGACTGGGGATGTCACGGCGACCGATAAACTCATCTTT. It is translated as CACDTIDSSWKTGDVTATDKLIF.

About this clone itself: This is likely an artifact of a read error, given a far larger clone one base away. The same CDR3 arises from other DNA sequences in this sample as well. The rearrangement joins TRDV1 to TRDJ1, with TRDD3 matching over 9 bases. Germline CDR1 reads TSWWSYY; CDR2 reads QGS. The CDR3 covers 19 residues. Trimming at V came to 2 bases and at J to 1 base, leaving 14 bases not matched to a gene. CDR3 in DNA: TGTGCTCTTGGGGAAAGCTCACGCTTGGGGGATAGATTCACCGATAAACTCATCTTT. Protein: CALGESSRLGDRFTDKLIF.